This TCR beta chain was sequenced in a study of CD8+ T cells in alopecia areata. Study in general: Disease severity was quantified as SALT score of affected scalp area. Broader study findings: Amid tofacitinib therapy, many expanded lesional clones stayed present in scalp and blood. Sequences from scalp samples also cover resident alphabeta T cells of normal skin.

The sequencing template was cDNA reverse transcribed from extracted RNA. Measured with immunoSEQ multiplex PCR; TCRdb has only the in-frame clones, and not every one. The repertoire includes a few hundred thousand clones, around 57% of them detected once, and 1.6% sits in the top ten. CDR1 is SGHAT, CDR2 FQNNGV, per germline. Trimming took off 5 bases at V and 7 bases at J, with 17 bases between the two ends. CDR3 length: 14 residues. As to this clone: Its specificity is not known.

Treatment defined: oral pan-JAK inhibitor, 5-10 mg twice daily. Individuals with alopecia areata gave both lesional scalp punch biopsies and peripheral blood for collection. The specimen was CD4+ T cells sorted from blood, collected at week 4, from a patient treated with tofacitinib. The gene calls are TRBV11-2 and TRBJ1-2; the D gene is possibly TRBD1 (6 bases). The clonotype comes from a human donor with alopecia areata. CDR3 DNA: TGTGCCAGCAGCCGTGGGGGGCAAAGGAGTGGCTACACCTTC. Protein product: CASSRGGQRSGYTF.